This record concerns one TCR beta chain sequence. Its antigen remains unknown. This record belongs to a study of regulatory T cells in long-lasting Graves disease. Regarding the study as a whole: Favoring TRBV28, TRBJ1-2 and TRBJ2-5 was a feature seen in persistent disease.

Assembly of TCR beta libraries relied on iRepertoire HTBI primers together with Arm-PCR of CDR3 regions. Authors' methods: Sample data revealed fewer than 70 TRBV and under 15 TRBJ segments. TCRdb processed the multiplex PCR reads anew with MiXCR; each CDR3 protein has one entry. TCRdb's processing, not the authors', yielded these V and J calls. The table includes some 440,000 distinct CDR3 sequences, less than 25% detected once. Documented time point: persistent/refractory GD, antithyroid drugs over 5 years with positive TRAb. There was RNA extracted from PBMCs, and the TCR library was made from it. Patients were from an endocrinology department in Xi'an, China. The CDR3 has 15 residues. V gave up 5 bases and J gave up 3 bases; unmatched junction bases: 5. Germline CDR1 SGHTA, CDR2 FQGTGA.

This sample comprised peripheral blood mononuclear cells (PBMCs), obtained when the disease was refractory, from a patient treated with antithyroid drugs. The TCR sequence derives from a female donor with Graves disease. V gene TRBV7-3 combines with J gene TRBJ2-1, with 9 positions matching TRBD2. The CDR3 loop reads CASSPSGANYNEQFF. In nucleotides, the CDR3 is TGTGCCAGCAGCCCTAGCGGGGCGAACTACAATGAGCAGTTCTTC.